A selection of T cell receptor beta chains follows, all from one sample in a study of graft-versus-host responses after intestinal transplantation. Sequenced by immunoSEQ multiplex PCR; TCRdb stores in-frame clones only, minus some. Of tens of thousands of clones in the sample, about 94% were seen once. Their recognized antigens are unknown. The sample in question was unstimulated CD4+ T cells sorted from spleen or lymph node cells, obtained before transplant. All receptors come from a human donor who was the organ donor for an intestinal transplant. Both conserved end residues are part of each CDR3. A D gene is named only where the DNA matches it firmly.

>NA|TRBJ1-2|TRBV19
TGTGCCAGTAGCGTGAAGGATCCAAGGGGCTATGGCTACACCTTC
CASSVKDPRGYGYTF
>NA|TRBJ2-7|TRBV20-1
TGCAGTGCCAAGTCTGCCTACGAGCAGTACTTC
CSAKSAYEQYF
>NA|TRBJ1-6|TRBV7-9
TGTGCCAGCAGCCGAGCGACCGGGAGCTCCTATAATTCACCCCTCCACTTT
CASSRATGSSYNSPLHF
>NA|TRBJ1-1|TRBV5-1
TGCGCCAGCAGCGGGGGTAGGGGGTCTGGATGGATGAACACTGAAGCTTTCTTT
CASSGGRGSGWMNTEAFF
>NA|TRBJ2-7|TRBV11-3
TGTGCCAGCAGCTTACATTACGAGCAGTACTTC
CASSLHYEQYF
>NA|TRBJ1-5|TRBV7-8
TGTGCCAGCAGCTTAATGTGGTTAGGCGGGCAGCCCCAGCATTTT
CASSLMWLGGQPQHF
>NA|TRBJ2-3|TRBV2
TGTGCCAGCAGATTCTTAGAAGGGGTAGGCACAGATACGCAGTATTTT
CASRFLEGVGTDTQYF
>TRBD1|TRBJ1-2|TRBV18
TGTGCCAGCTCACCTACCGGGACAGCAGGGTTCTATGGCTACACCTTC
CASSPTGTAGFYGYTF
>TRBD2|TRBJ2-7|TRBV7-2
TGTGCCAGCAGCCCCTGGACTAGCGGGGCCTACGAGCAGTACTTC
CASSPWTSGAYEQYF
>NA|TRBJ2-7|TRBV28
TGTGCCAGCAACGCAGGGTACGAGCAGTACTTC
CASNAGYEQYF
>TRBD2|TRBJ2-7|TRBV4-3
TGCGCCAGCAGCCTCAGGACTAGCGGGGGGCCCGGCGAGCAGTACTTC
CASSLRTSGGPGEQYF
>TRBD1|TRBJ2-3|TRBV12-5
TGTGCTAGTGGTTTGGGACAGGGGTCTCGCACAGATACGCAGTATTTT
CASGLGQGSRTDTQYF
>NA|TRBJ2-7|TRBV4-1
TGTGCCAGCAGCCAAGCCCACGCAAGGTTGGGCGAGCAGTACTTC
CASSQAHARLGEQYF
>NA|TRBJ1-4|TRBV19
TGTGCCAGTAGTATTGGTTCGGGGGCCGGGGGGAAACTGTTTTTT
CASSIGSGAGGKLFF
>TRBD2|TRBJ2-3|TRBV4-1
TGCGCCAGCAGCCACGTACCGCTAGCGGGGGGGCATACAGATACGCAGTATTTT
CASSHVPLAGGHTDTQYF
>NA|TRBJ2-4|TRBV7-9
TGTGCCAGCAGCCGATCGGATGGAATTCAGTACTTC
CASSRSDGIQYF
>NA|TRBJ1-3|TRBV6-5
TGTGCCAGCAGTTCAAGTCCCCCCCCTGGAAACACCATATATTTT
CASSSSPPPGNTIYF
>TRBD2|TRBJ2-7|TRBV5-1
TGCGCCAGCAGCTTGTGGCCTCCCGGGACTAGCGGGGAAAATAGGTTCCACGAGCAGTACTTC
CASSLWPPGTSGENRFHEQYF
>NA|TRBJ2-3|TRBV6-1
TGTGCCAGCTGGGGCCCAGATACGCAGTATTTT
CASWGPDTQYF
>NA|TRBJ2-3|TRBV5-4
TGTGCCAGCAGCTTAGGGCGGGGCCACCCTAGCACAGATACGCAGTATTTT
CASSLGRGHPSTDTQYF
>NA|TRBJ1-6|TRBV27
TGTGCCAGCAGTATGCAGAGCTCCTATAATTCACCCCTCCACTTT
CASSMQSSYNSPLHF
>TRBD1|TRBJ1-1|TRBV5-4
TGTGCCAGCAGGCAAACTGACAGGGCGGACACTGAAGCTTTCTTT
CASRQTDRADTEAFF